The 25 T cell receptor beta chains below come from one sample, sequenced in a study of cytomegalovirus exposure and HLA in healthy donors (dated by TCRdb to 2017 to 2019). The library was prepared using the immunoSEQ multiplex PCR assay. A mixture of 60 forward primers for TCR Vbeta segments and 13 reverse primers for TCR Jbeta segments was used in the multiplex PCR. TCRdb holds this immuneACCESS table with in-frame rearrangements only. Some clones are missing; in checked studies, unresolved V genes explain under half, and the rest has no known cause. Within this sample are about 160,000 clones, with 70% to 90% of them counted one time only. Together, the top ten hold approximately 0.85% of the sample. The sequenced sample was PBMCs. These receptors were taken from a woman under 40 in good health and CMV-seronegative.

The CDR3 nucleotides read TGCAGCGTTGAAGTCGGCGGCGGGGGGAACACTGAAGCTTTCTTT. Its protein product is CSVEVGGGGNTEAFF. The rearrangement links TRBV29-1 to TRBJ1-1; TRBD1 is a possible D gene (5 bases). V dropped 1 base and J dropped 1 base, with 13 bases sitting between them. CDR1 is SQVTM and CDR2 is ANQGSEA in the germline V gene. The CDR3 consists of 15 residues.

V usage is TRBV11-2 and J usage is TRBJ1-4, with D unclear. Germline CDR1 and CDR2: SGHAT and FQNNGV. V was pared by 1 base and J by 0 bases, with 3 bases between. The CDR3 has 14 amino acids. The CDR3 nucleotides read TGTGCCAGCAGCTTAGGCGCAACTAATGAAAAACTGTTTTTT. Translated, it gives CASSLGATNEKLFF.

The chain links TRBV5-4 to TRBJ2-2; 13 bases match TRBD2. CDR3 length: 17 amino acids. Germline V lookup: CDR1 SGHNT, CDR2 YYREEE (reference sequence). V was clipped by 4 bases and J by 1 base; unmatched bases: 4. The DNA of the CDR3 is TGTGCCAGCAGCACGGGACTAGCGGGACAGAACACCGGGGAGCTGTTTTTT. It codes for CASSTGLAGQNTGELFF.

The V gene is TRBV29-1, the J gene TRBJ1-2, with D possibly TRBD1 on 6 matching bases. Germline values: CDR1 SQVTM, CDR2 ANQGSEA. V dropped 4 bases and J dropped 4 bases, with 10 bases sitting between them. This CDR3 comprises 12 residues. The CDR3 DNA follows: TGCAGCGTTGGGGGGCTGGCCTATGGCTACACCTTC. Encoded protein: CSVGGLAYGYTF. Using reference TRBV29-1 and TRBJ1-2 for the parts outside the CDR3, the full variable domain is SAVISQKPSRDICQRGTSLTIQCQVDSQVTMMFWYRQQPGQSLTLIATANQGSEATYESGFVIDKFPISRPNLTFSTLTVSNMSPEDSSIYLCSVGGLAYGYTFGSGTRLTVV.

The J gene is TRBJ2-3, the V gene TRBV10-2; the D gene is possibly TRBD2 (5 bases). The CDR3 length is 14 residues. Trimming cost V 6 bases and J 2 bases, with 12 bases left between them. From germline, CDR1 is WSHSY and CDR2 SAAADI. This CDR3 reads CASRSRETTDTQYF. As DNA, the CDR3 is TGCGCCAGCAGGTCCCGGGAAACCACAGATACGCAGTATTTT.

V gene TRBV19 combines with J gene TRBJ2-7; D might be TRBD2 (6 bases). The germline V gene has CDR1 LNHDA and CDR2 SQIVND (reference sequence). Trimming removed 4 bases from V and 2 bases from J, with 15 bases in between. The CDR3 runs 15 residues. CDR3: CASSKEGTGAYEQYF. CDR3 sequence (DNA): TGTGCCAGTAGTAAGGAGGGCACCGGAGCCTACGAGCAGTACTTC.

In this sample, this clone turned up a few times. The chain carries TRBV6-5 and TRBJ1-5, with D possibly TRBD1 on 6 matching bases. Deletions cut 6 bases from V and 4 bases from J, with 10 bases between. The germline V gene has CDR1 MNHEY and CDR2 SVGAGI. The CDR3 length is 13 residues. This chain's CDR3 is CASRATGNQPQHF. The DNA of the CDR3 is TGTGCCAGCAGAGCCACAGGGAATCAGCCCCAGCATTTT.

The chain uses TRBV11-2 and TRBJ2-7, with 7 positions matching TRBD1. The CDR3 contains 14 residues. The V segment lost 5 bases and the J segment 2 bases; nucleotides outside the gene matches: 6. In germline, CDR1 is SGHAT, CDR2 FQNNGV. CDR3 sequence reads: CASSPRQGPYEQYF. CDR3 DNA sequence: TGTGCCAGCAGCCCGAGACAGGGACCCTACGAGCAGTACTTC.

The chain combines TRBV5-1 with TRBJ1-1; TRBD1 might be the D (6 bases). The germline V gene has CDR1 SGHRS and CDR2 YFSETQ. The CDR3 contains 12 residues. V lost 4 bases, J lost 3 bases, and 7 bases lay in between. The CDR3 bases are TGCGCCAGCAGCCCAGGGGACACTGAAGCTTTCTTT. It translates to CASSPGDTEAFF. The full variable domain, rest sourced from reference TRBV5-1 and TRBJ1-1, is KAGVTQTPRYLIKTRGQQVTLSCSPISGHRSVSWYQQTPGQGLQFLFEYFSETQRNKGNFPGRFSGRQFSNSRSEMNVSTLELGDSALYLCASSPGDTEAFFGQGTRLTVV.

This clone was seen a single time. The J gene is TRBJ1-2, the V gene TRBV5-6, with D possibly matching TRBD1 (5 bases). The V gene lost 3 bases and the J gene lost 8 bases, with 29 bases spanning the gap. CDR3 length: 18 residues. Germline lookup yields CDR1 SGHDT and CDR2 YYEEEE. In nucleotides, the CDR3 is TGTGCCAGCAGCTCCCTTGTTCAGGGCCACCTTAACTATGGAGGCTACACCTTC. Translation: CASSSLVQGHLNYGGYTF.

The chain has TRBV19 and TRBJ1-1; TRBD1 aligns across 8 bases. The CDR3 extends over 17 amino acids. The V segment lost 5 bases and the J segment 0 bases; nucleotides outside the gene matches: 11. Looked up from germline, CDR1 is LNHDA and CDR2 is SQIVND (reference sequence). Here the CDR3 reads CASSLPTGATMNTEAFF. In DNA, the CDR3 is TGTGCCAGTAGTCTCCCGACAGGGGCCACAATGAACACTGAAGCTTTCTTT.

The CDR3, as DNA: TGTGCCAGTAGTATCGGAAGGAGGCGAGTATTTGGCTACACCTTC. It encodes CASSIGRRRVFGYTF. The chain carries TRBV19 and TRBJ1-2; D gene uncertain. The CDR3 totals 15 residues. Looked up from germline, CDR1 is LNHDA and CDR2 is SQIVND (reference sequence). The V gene lost 3 bases and the J gene lost 7 bases, with 18 bases spanning the gap.

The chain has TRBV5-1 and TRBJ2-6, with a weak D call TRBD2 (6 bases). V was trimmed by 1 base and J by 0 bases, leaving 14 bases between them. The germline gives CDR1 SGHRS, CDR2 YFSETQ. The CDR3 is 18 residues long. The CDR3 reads CASSLIRGTSSGANVLTF. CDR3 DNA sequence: TGCGCCAGCAGCTTGATACGGGGGACCAGCTCTGGGGCCAACGTCCTGACTTTC. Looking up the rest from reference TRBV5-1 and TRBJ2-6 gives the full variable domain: KAGVTQTPRYLIKTRGQQVTLSCSPISGHRSVSWYQQTPGQGLQFLFEYFSETQRNKGNFPGRFSGRQFSNSRSEMNVSTLELGDSALYLCASSLIRGTSSGANVLTFGAGSRLTVL.

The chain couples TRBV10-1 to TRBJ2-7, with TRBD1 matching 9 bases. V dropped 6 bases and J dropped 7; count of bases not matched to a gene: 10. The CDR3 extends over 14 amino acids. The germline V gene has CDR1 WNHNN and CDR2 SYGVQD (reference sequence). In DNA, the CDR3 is TGCGCCAGCAGGGCGGACAGGGGCCTGGGGGAGCAGTACTTC. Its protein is CASRADRGLGEQYF.

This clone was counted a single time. The CDR3 DNA follows: TGTGCCAGCAGCCAACTCGGGACTAGCGTTAGCACAGATACGCAGTATTTT. It translates to CASSQLGTSVSTDTQYF. This sequence joins TRBV7-9 and TRBJ2-3, with 10 bases aligning to TRBD2. Trimming took 5 bases from V and 0 from J; bases not matched to a gene: 8. This CDR3 is 17 amino acids long. The germline V gene encodes CDR1 SEHNR and CDR2 FQNEAQ (reference sequence).

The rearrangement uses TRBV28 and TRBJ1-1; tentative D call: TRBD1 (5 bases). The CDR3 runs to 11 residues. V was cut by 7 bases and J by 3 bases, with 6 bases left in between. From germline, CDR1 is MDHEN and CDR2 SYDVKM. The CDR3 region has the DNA TGTGCCAGCACAGGGTACACTGAAGCTTTCTTT. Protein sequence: CASTGYTEAFF.

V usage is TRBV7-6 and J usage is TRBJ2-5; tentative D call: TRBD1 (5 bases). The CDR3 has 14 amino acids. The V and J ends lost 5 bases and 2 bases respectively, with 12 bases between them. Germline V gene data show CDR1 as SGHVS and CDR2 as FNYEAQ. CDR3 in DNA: TGTGCCAGCAGCACACAGGACGGACAAGAGACCCAGTACTTC. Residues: CASSTQDGQETQYF.

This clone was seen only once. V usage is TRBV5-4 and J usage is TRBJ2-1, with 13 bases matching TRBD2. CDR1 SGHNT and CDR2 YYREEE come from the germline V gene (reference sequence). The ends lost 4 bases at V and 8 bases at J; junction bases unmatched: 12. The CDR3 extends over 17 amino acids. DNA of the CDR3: TGTGCCAGCAGCCCTGGGGTACTAGCGGGGGGGCCCCATGAGCAGTTCTTC. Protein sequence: CASSPGVLAGGPHEQFF.

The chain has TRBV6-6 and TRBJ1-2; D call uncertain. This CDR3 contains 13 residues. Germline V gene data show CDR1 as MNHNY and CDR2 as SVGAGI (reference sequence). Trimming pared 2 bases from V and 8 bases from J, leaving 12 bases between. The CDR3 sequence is CASSYEGVGGYTF. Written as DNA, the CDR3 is TGTGCCAGCAGTTACGAGGGAGTGGGGGGCTACACCTTC.

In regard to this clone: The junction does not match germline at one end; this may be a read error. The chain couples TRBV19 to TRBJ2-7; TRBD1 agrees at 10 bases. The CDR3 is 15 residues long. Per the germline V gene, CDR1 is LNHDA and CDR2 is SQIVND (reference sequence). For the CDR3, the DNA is TGTGCCAGTAGTATACAGACAGGGGGCTCCGACGAGCAGTACTTC. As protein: CASSIQTGGSDEQYF.

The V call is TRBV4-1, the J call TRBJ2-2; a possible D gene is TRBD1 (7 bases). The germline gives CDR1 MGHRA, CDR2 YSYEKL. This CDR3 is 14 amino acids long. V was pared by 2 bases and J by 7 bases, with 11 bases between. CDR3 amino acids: CASSQLQGGGELFF. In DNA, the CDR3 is TGCGCCAGCAGCCAACTTCAGGGGGGCGGGGAGCTGTTTTTT.

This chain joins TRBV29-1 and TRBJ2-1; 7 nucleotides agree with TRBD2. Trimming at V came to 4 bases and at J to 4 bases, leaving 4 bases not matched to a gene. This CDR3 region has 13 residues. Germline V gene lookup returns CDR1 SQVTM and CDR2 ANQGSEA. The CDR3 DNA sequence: TGCAGCGTTGTTCCTAGCGGTTACAATGAGCAGTTCTTC. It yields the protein CSVVPSGYNEQFF.

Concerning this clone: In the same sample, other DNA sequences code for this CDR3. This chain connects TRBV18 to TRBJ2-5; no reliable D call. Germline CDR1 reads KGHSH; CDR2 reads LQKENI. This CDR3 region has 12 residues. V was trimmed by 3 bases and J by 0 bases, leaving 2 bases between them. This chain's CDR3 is CASSPNQETQYF. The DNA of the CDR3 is TGTGCCAGCTCACCCAACCAAGAGACCCAGTACTTC.

CDR3 sequence (DNA): TGTGCCAGCAGCAAGACGCGAGCGGGACGCTCTGGAAACACCATATATTTT. As protein: CASSKTRAGRSGNTIYF. J is TRBJ1-3 and V is TRBV27; maybe TRBD1 (5 bases). The CDR3 runs to 17 residues. Trimming shortened V by 6 bases and J by 0 bases, and 18 bases separated the two germline ends. Germline assignment: CDR1 MNHEY and CDR2 SMNVEV (reference sequence).

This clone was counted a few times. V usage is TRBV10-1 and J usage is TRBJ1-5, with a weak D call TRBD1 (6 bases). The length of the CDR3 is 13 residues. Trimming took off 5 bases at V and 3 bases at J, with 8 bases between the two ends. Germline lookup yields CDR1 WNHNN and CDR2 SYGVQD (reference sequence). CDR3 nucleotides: TGCGCCAGCAGTCAGGGGTTCAATCAGCCCCAGCATTTT. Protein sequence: CASSQGFNQPQHF.